This T cell receptor (beta chain) was sequenced in a study of monozygotic twins with inflammatory bowel disease. CDR1 is MNHEY and CDR2 is SVGAGI in the germline V gene. The CDR3 is 17 amino acids. TCRdb re-called the 5' RACE reads; one entry per CDR3 protein, DNA not given. The listing records some 170,000 distinct CDR3 sequences. This receptor was taken from a human donor with ulcerative colitis or Crohn's disease, or a healthy co-twin of an affected twin (not recorded which). The specimen sequenced was blood. The V call is TRBV6-5, the J call TRBJ1-1. The CDR3 region is CASSYSDRAWMNTEAFF.